Each of the 5 T cell receptor beta chains below was sequenced from the same sample in a study of cytomegalovirus exposure and HLA in healthy donors. Primers: 60 Vbeta forward and 13 Jbeta reverse. Profiled with immunoSEQ multiplex PCR; TCRdb holds only in-frame clones, not every one. The sample has under 40,000 clones; approximately 80% are singletons. Sequencing used PBMCs. The source of these receptors is a male donor in good health and CMV-seronegative.

The chain recombines TRBV25-1 with TRBJ2-7; 8 bases are a match to TRBD1. The CDR3 covers 14 residues. Germline V gives CDR1 MGHDK, CDR2 SYGVNS. J was trimmed by 2 bases and V by 4 bases; bases with no gene match: 4. In DNA, the CDR3 is TGTGCCAGCAGTGGTGCAGGGGGCCCCTACGAGCAGTACTTC. The encoded protein is CASSGAGGPYEQYF.

The chain is built from TRBV7-9 and TRBJ1-1; no firm D call. The CDR3 loop spans 12 amino acids. Deletions cut 6 bases from V and 1 base from J, with 6 bases between. CDR1 and CDR2 (germline): SEHNR, FQNEAQ (reference sequence). CDR3 bases: TGTGCCAGCAGTCACGGGAACACTGAAGCTTTCTTT. Protein product: CASSHGNTEAFF.

V usage is TRBV28 and J usage is TRBJ1-5; 7 nucleotides align to TRBD1. The length of the CDR3 is 15 residues. Germline V CDR1 and CDR2: MDHEN, SYDVKM. Germline trimming cut 6 bases from V and 0 bases from J; bases unmatched to any gene: 5. In DNA form, the CDR3 reads TGTGCCAGCAGCCCCGGGACAGATAGCAATCAGCCCCAGCATTTT. As protein: CASSPGTDSNQPQHF.

This clone appeared once. This rearrangement joins TRBV5-6 to TRBJ1-2; no reliable D call. Germline assignment: CDR1 SGHDT and CDR2 YYEEEE. This CDR3 has 14 residues. The ends were cut back, 4 bases at V and 6 bases at J, with 16 bases in the middle. The CDR3: CASSVPSRLHGYTF. The CDR3 DNA sequence: TGTGCCAGCAGCGTCCCGTCCAGGTTACATGGCTACACCTTC.

The J gene is TRBJ2-7, the V gene TRBV5-1; 14 bases map to TRBD2. Unmatched junction bases numbered 7, after V lost 3 bases and J lost 5 bases. The germline V gene has CDR1 SGHRS and CDR2 YFSETQ. The CDR3 consists of 16 residues. CDR3 coding DNA: TGCGCCAGCAGCTCGACTAGCGGGGGGGCTGGTGACGAGCAGTACTTC. Translation gives CASSSTSGGAGDEQYF.